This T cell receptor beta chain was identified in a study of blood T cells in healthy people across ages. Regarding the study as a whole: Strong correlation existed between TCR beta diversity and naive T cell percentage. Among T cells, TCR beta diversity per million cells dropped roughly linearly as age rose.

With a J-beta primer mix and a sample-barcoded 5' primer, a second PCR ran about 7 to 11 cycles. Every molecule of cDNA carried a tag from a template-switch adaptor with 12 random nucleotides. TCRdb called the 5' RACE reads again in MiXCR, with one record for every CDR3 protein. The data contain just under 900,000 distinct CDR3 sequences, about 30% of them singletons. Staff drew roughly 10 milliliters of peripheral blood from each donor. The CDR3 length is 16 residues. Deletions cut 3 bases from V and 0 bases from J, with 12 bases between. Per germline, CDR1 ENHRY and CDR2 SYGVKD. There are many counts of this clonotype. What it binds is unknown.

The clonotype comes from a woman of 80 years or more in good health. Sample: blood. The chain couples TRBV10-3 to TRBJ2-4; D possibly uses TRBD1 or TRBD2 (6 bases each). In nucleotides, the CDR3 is TGTGCCATCAGTGATTTCGGGGGCCTAGCCAAAAACATTCAGTACTTC. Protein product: CAISDFGGLAKNIQYF.